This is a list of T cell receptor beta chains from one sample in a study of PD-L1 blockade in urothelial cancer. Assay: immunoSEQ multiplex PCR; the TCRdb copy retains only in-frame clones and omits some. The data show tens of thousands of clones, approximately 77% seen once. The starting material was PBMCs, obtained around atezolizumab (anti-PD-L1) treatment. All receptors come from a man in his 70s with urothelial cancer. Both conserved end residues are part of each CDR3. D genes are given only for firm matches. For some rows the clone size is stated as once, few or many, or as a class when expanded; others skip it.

CDR3 DNA: TGTGCCAGCAGAGACCGGGACATTGGAAACACCATATATTTT; CDR3 protein: CASRDRDIGNTIYF; V gene: TRBV19; D gene: .; clone size: few; J gene: TRBJ1-3
CDR3 DNA: TGTGCCAGTAGTTGGACTAAGTCTAACACTGAAGCTTTCTTT; CDR3 protein: CASSWTKSNTEAFF; V gene: TRBV19; D gene: .; clone size: .; J gene: TRBJ1-1
CDR3 DNA: TGTGCCAGCAGCTTAGTCCTTACGACAGGGACTGAAGCTTTCTTT; CDR3 protein: CASSLVLTTGTEAFF; V gene: TRBV11-3; D gene: TRBD1; clone size: .; J gene: TRBJ1-1
CDR3 DNA: TGCAGCGTTGAAGACCTTGCGGGACAGGGCGAGCAGTACTTC; CDR3 protein: CSVEDLAGQGEQYF; V gene: TRBV29-1; D gene: TRBD1; clone size: once; J gene: TRBJ2-7
CDR3 DNA: TGCGCCAGCAGCTTGCTAGCGGGGGACTACGAGCAGTACTTC; CDR3 protein: CASSLLAGDYEQYF; V gene: TRBV5-1; D gene: TRBD2; clone size: once; J gene: TRBJ2-7
CDR3 DNA: TGTGCCAGCAGTTTATACAGGGATTCCCACGAGCAGTACTTC; CDR3 protein: CASSLYRDSHEQYF; V gene: TRBV28; D gene: .; clone size: .; J gene: TRBJ2-7
CDR3 DNA: TGCGCCAGCAGCCAAGACCGGGACTCCTGGGAGCAGTATTTT; CDR3 protein: CASSQDRDSWEQYF; V gene: TRBV4-3; D gene: .; clone size: .; J gene: TRBJ2-3
CDR3 DNA: TGTGCCAGCAGCTTTCACAGGGTGGGAGAGACCCAGTACTTC; CDR3 protein: CASSFHRVGETQYF; V gene: TRBV7-2; D gene: .; clone size: .; J gene: TRBJ2-5
CDR3 DNA: TGTGCCAGCAGCTTAGGGCGGGGGGGGCCAGACACTGAAGCTTTCTTT; CDR3 protein: CASSLGRGGPDTEAFF; V gene: TRBV7-6; D gene: .; clone size: few; J gene: TRBJ1-1
CDR3 DNA: TGTGCCAGCTCGCAGGGGGCGATGGGCAATCAGCCCCAGCATTTT; CDR3 protein: CASSQGAMGNQPQHF; V gene: TRBV18; D gene: TRBD1; clone size: .; J gene: TRBJ1-5
CDR3 DNA: TGTGCCAGCAGCTCGGGGGGCAGGGGCCAGCCCCAGCATTTT; CDR3 protein: CASSSGGRGQPQHF; V gene: TRBV7-9; D gene: .; clone size: few; J gene: TRBJ1-5
CDR3 DNA: TGTGCCATCAGGGGGGACAGGAACACTGAAGCTTTCTTT; CDR3 protein: CAIRGDRNTEAFF; V gene: TRBV10-3; D gene: TRBD1; clone size: .; J gene: TRBJ1-1
CDR3 DNA: TGTGCCAGCAGCATTGGACTTGCGTACACAGATACGCAGTATTTT; CDR3 protein: CASSIGLAYTDTQYF; V gene: TRBV9; D gene: .; clone size: once; J gene: TRBJ2-3
CDR3 DNA: TGTGCCAGCAGCTTCGACAGGGTTCGGGGCACTGAAGCTTTCTTT; CDR3 protein: CASSFDRVRGTEAFF; V gene: TRBV7-2; D gene: TRBD1; clone size: .; J gene: TRBJ1-1
CDR3 DNA: TGTGCCAGCAGCCTTACCGGGTCCGAGGATGGCTACACCTTC; CDR3 protein: CASSLTGSEDGYTF; V gene: TRBV4-2; D gene: .; clone size: .; J gene: TRBJ1-2
CDR3 DNA: TGTGCCAGCAGCGCACAGTTCACAGATACGCAGTATTTT; CDR3 protein: CASSAQFTDTQYF; V gene: TRBV2; D gene: .; clone size: .; J gene: TRBJ2-3
CDR3 DNA: TGTGCCAGCAGTTCCCCCCCGGGAAGCTCCTACGAGCAGTACTTC; CDR3 protein: CASSSPPGSSYEQYF; V gene: TRBV6-6; D gene: .; clone size: .; J gene: TRBJ2-7
CDR3 DNA: TGTGCCAGCAGCTCTACAACGGGGGCCTACAATGAGCAGTTCTTC; CDR3 protein: CASSSTTGAYNEQFF; V gene: TRBV5-4; D gene: .; clone size: .; J gene: TRBJ2-1
CDR3 DNA: TGTGCCAGCAGGGAGCAGGGGTCTGGTGAAGCTTTCTTT; CDR3 protein: CASREQGSGEAFF; V gene: TRBV19; D gene: .; clone size: .; J gene: TRBJ1-1
CDR3 DNA: TGTGCCAGCAGCCGCAGCGGGAGGGCGCAGACCCAGTACTTC; CDR3 protein: CASSRSGRAQTQYF; V gene: TRBV7-2; D gene: TRBD2; clone size: .; J gene: TRBJ2-5
CDR3 DNA: TGTGCCAGCAGCCCGGACAGGGGGCGCGGGGGGGAGCTGTTTTTT; CDR3 protein: CASSPDRGRGGELFF; V gene: TRBV7-2; D gene: TRBD1; clone size: .; J gene: TRBJ2-2
CDR3 DNA: TGTGCCAGTAGTCCTCCCGGGACTATGAATGAGCAGTTCTTC; CDR3 protein: CASSPPGTMNEQFF; V gene: TRBV19; D gene: TRBD2; clone size: .; J gene: TRBJ2-1
CDR3 DNA: TGTGCCAGCAGACCGGGACAGGGTCTTCAGCCCCAGCATTTT; CDR3 protein: CASRPGQGLQPQHF; V gene: TRBV6-5; D gene: TRBD1; clone size: .; J gene: TRBJ1-5
CDR3 DNA: TGTGCCGGCAGCTTCAACAGGGCCGCTCGGGACGAGCAGTACTTC; CDR3 protein: CAGSFNRAARDEQYF; V gene: TRBV11-3; D gene: .; clone size: .; J gene: TRBJ2-7
CDR3 DNA: TGTGCCAGCAGCGGGGGGGCTCTCCCTGGGGGCTTCCAAGAGACCCAGTACTTC; CDR3 protein: CASSGGALPGGFQETQYF; V gene: TRBV7-9; D gene: .; clone size: .; J gene: TRBJ2-5
CDR3 DNA: TGTGCCAGCAGCCAAGAGGGAGCCTACGAGCAGTACTTC; CDR3 protein: CASSQEGAYEQYF; V gene: TRBV4-2; D gene: .; clone size: .; J gene: TRBJ2-7
CDR3 DNA: TGCGCCAGCAGCCAAGGGTCGGAGGGCGGGGAGCTGTTTTTT; CDR3 protein: CASSQGSEGGELFF; V gene: TRBV4-1; D gene: .; clone size: medium-sized; J gene: TRBJ2-2
CDR3 DNA: TGTGCCAGCAGCTCTAGCGGGATCGTGGCAGATACGCAGTATTTT; CDR3 protein: CASSSSGIVADTQYF; V gene: TRBV7-9; D gene: TRBD2; clone size: .; J gene: TRBJ2-3
CDR3 DNA: TGTGCCAGCAGCTTTTCGACTAGCGGGGGGTTTTCCTACGAGCAGTACTTC; CDR3 protein: CASSFSTSGGFSYEQYF; V gene: TRBV7-9; D gene: TRBD2; clone size: few; J gene: TRBJ2-7
CDR3 DNA: TGCGCCAGCAGCTTTACTAGCGGGAGTACGAAGAGCTCCTACGAGCAGTACTTC; CDR3 protein: CASSFTSGSTKSSYEQYF; V gene: TRBV5-1; D gene: TRBD2; clone size: .; J gene: TRBJ2-7
CDR3 DNA: TGCGCCAGCAGCTTGGACCCTAGCGGGTACAATGAGCAGTTCTTC; CDR3 protein: CASSLDPSGYNEQFF; V gene: TRBV5-1; D gene: TRBD2; clone size: .; J gene: TRBJ2-1
CDR3 DNA: TGTGCCAGCAGCCCGACTTTAGGGGCGGGGGAGGAAAAACTGTTTTTT; CDR3 protein: CASSPTLGAGEEKLFF; V gene: TRBV28; D gene: .; clone size: .; J gene: TRBJ1-4
CDR3 DNA: TGTGCCAGCAGCTTCAGCGGCACTAGCACAGATACGCAGTATTTT; CDR3 protein: CASSFSGTSTDTQYF; V gene: TRBV7-7; D gene: .; clone size: .; J gene: TRBJ2-3
CDR3 DNA: TGTGCCAGCATCTCCCTGGGAGAAAGGGATCAGCCCCAGCATTTT; CDR3 protein: CASISLGERDQPQHF; V gene: TRBV21-1; D gene: .; clone size: .; J gene: TRBJ1-5
CDR3 DNA: TGTGCCAGCAGCTTGGGGAGCGGGGGGTACAATGAGCAGTTCTTC; CDR3 protein: CASSLGSGGYNEQFF; V gene: TRBV5-6; D gene: TRBD2; clone size: .; J gene: TRBJ2-1
CDR3 DNA: TGTGCCAGTAGTACCGCAGGGAGGGTCAGGGATGAGCAGTTCTTC; CDR3 protein: CASSTAGRVRDEQFF; V gene: TRBV19; D gene: TRBD2; clone size: .; J gene: TRBJ2-1
CDR3 DNA: TGCGCCAGCAGCTTGGAAGGGGCGCAAGAAGCTTTCTTT; CDR3 protein: CASSLEGAQEAFF; V gene: TRBV5-1; D gene: .; clone size: .; J gene: TRBJ1-1
CDR3 DNA: TGTGCCAGCAGCTTAGGGACTCAAGAGACCCAGTACTTC; CDR3 protein: CASSLGTQETQYF; V gene: TRBV5-5; D gene: .; clone size: .; J gene: TRBJ2-5
CDR3 DNA: TGTGCCAGCAGCTCTCCCTGGGACAGGGGTTCAGATACGCAGTATTTT; CDR3 protein: CASSSPWDRGSDTQYF; V gene: TRBV5-6; D gene: TRBD1; clone size: .; J gene: TRBJ2-3
CDR3 DNA: TGTGCCAGCAGCCCAACGGGACAGAGTACCGGGGAGCTGTTTTTT; CDR3 protein: CASSPTGQSTGELFF; V gene: TRBV14; D gene: TRBD1; clone size: .; J gene: TRBJ2-2